This T cell receptor beta chain comes out of a study of blood T cell repertoires in COVID-19. The overall study: Some COVID-19 samples were acute and others convalescent; all came from the United States, Italy and Spain. PBMCs, B-cell-depleted T cells, or T cells were the source of the cDNA or gDNA that made up the material.

The CDR3 runs 11 residues. Germline V gene lookup returns CDR1 MDHEN and CDR2 SYDVKM. In the original processing: Nucleated cell number was recorded as an estimate derived from reference gene primer amplification. Data came from immunoSEQ multiplex PCR; TCRdb stores just in-frame clones and leaves some out. V and J calls and clone size are as listed in that table; D and trimming were resolved from the DNA. Of more than 250,000 clones in the sample, around 82% were seen once. On this clone: A read error may produce the germline difference seen at one junction end.

The clonotype originates from a woman aged 45-65 years with acute or convalescent COVID-19. The sample comprised peripheral blood. The chain carries TRBV28 and TRBJ1-2, with a possible D match to TRBD1 (6 bases). CDR3 protein: CASSLGGHQAF. DNA for the CDR3: TGTGCCAGCAGTTTAGGGGGACACCAAGCCTTC.